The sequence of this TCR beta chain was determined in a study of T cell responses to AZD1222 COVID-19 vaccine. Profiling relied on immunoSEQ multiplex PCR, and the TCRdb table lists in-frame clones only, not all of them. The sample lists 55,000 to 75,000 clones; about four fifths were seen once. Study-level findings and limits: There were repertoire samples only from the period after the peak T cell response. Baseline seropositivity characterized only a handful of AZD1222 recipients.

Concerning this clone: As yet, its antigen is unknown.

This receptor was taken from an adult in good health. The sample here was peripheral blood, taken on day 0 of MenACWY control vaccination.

CDR3: CASGGRAEYNEQFF. CDR3 nucleotides: TGTGCCAGCGGAGGGAGGGCAGAGTACAATGAGCAGTTCTTC. The rearrangement uses TRBV21-1 and TRBJ2-1; TRBD2 is the table's D call, not checked against the DNA. TRBV21-1 is designated a pseudogene. This CDR3 region has 14 residues.